The entry that follows covers one TCR beta chain sequence. Its antigen is currently unknown. This specimen belongs to a study of T cells in Graves' hyperthyroidism and ophthalmopathy. For the study at large: Staff took peripheral blood when the initial diagnosis was made, before any treatment began.

This CDR3 has 13 amino acids. Trimming shortened V by 4 bases and J by 8 bases, and 11 bases separated the two germline ends. Germline CDR1 is SGHTA and CDR2 is FQGNSA. The study, taken as a whole, reports: Most clonotypes expanded in the thyroid (above 0.001) were also present in blood.

From RNA transcripts, TCR beta CDR3 regions were amplified. The primer set for the first-round RT-PCR of the TCR CDR3 was HTBI. Each CDR3 protein gets one entry after TCRdb re-called the multiplex PCR reads with MiXCR. This sample has 130,000 or so distinct CDR3 sequences, with approximately 24% found just once. Diagnostic assessment was based on clinical symptoms, serum thyroxine and TRAb, thyroid ultrasound and orbital computed tomography. The sequence came from a woman between 45 and 65 years old with Graves' hyperthyroidism that later progressed to Graves' ophthalmopathy. Sequenced material: blood. V usage is TRBV7-2 and J usage is TRBJ2-2; D is ambiguous. CDR3 in amino acids: CASSSYWGGELFF. CDR3 nucleotide sequence: TGTGCCAGCAGCTCATACTGGGGAGGGGAGCTGTTTTTT.